This T cell receptor (beta chain) was sequenced during a study of Japanese encephalitis immunity and Zika vaccine responses (dated by TCRdb to about 2021). About the study as a whole: The included participants were given three 5.0 ug doses of alum-adjuvanted ZPIV at weeks 0, 4 and 28. Two to three months ahead of the first ZPIV dose, about a dozen participants were given JEV vaccine (IXIARO) as a two-dose regimen with the doses 28 days apart. Before ZPIV, twelve participants were given one dose of YFV vaccine (YF-VAX), while eight to ten participants were flavivirus-naive. Several representative participants per pre-vaccination group were picked for TCR sequencing, using samples from week 52 and from week 0, the point after pre-vaccination but before ZPIV. TCR repertoires from a few flavivirus-naive individuals were also analyzed at weeks 2, 6 and 52 after the start of ZPIV vaccination. For stimulations, either ZIKV structural-protein peptide pools divided into flavivirus-conserved and non-conserved sets or JEV or YFV peptides matching the pre-vaccination were used. ZIKV peptides were 15-mers overlapping by 11 residues, selected for NetMHCpan/NetMHCII-predicted epitopes with affinity below 50 nM. The study examined whether earlier vaccination against Japanese encephalitis virus (JEV) or yellow fever virus (YFV) influenced CD4 T cell responses to the Zika vaccine. The full study reports these points: Only a few individuals showed CD8 T cell responses to the ZIKV peptide pools, and those responses were of very low magnitude. In JEV-pre-vaccinated donors, the repertoire richness of CD4 T cells responding to conserved ZIKV epitopes dropped significantly after ZPIV. Samples grouped by participant and showed no similarity between individuals, suggesting that no public TCRs were detected. JEV-pre-vaccinated donors showed higher repertoire similarity across time-points and stimulations than YFV-pre-vaccinated donors, indicating more clonotypes common to ZIKV and JEV stimulation. Sample size limitations prevented peptide-pool deconvolution, so the individual peptides driving cross-reactive responses were not identified. Only a subset of trial participants with three doses and adequate samples was analyzed, not the entire vaccinated cohort.

The library was prepared using 5' RACE. Before sequencing, the TCRbeta libraries were pooled in proportion to the number of cells sorted for each library. RNAzol RT was used to extract total RNA from the sorted cells, and cDNA was then synthesized using an oligo(dT) primer together with a template-switching oligo. The TCRbeta V-CDR3-J region was amplified by PCR with Kapa HiFi between a SMARTer oligo primer and a TCRbeta constant-region primer. A second PCR added Illumina adaptors and sample-specific index barcodes, with HighPrep bead cleanup and Bioanalyzer confirmation of a roughly 650 bp band. The libraries were sequenced on an Illumina MiSeq using 2x151 bp paired-end reads. On the study's bioinformatics: An in-house Java program demultiplexed the reads, and MiXCR assigned TCRbeta annotations and counted clonotypes. Repertoire overlap used Morisita-Horn indices from the R package vegan, with UPGMA clustering and Circos plots of recurring clonotypes. Shannon diversity and richness were normalized to the highest possible value given the input cell numbers, yielding values from 0 to 1. CDR3beta sequences were aligned with MUSCLE, distances were computed with SeqinR, and multidimensional scaling was plotted in R. Using fastp at Q25 and MiXCR, TCRdb reprocessed the public reads and kept productive beta chains. Under each unique CDR3 protein, matching rows form one entry showing the most common genes and DNA. The V and J calls and clone size come from TCRdb's table, not from the authors' own analysis. The sample has around 390 distinct CDR3 sequences on record, 0.6% to 0.8% of them singletons. About 35% of the sample goes to the ten largest clones.

PBMCs were labeled with CellTrace CFSE and cultured for 5 to 6 days in RPMI with approximately 7.7% human serum plus peptide pools at around 0.9 ug/mL each. On a BD FACSAria, proliferating CD4 T cells were sorted without fixation as live CD56-CD19-CD16-CD3+CD4+ CFSE-low cells. The enrolled adults were healthy and tested seronegative for ZIKV, JEV, YFV, DENV and WNV on microneutralization screening. The samples were taken from a phase 1, double-blinded, randomized, placebo-controlled trial testing an alum-adjuvanted Zika purified-inactivated virus (ZPIV) vaccine. Peripheral blood mononuclear cells were isolated using a standard procedure and then kept frozen in liquid nitrogen until they were used. The CDR3, from cysteine to phenylalanine, totals 15 residues. The entry retains the CDR3 DNA only, 45 bases that are in frame from base 1. Trimming costs V 1 base and J 2 bases, and their ends lie 10 bases apart. The germline V gene supplies CDR1 SGHRS and CDR2 YFSETQ.

Judged by its sample share, this clonotype qualifies as large (0.1 to 1%). No clone much larger than this one lies a single base away; base qualities are absent. The clonotype comes from an adult woman who received an inactivated Zika virus vaccine. The chain couples TRBV5-1 to TRBJ1-5; there is no confident call for the D gene. The material was antigen-activated CD4+ T cells from blood, cultured, obtained during a Zika inactivated vaccine study. The DNA sequence reads TGCGCCAGCAGCTTGTACGGGGAAGGCAATCAGCCCCAGCATTTT. Translation gives CASSLYGEGNQPQHF.